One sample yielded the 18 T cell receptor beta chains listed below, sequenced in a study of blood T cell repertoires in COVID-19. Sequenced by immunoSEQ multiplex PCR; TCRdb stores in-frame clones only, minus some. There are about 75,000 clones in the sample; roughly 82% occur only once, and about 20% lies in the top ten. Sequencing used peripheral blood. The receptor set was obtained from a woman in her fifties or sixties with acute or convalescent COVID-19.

The CDR3 DNA sequence: TGCAGCGTTGATCAGGGGTACACCGGGGAGCTGTTTTTT. Encoded protein: CSVDQGYTGELFF. The V call is TRBV29-1, the J call TRBJ2-2; tentative D call: TRBD1 (6 bases). V was shortened by 3 bases and J by 3 bases, with 8 bases between the two germline ends. Germline assignment: CDR1 SQVTM and CDR2 ANQGSEA. The CDR3 sequence is 13 residues long.

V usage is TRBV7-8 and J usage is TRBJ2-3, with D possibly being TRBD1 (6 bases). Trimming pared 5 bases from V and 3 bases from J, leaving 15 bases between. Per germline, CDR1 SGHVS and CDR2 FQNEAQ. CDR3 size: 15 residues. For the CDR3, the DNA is TGTGCCAGCAGCGCCCTAGGGACAATTACAGATACGCAGTATTTT. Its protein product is CASSALGTITDTQYF.

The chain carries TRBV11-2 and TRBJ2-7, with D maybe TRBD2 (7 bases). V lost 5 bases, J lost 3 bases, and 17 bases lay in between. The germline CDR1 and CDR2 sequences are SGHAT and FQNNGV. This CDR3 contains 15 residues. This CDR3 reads CASSKPGLGGYEQYF. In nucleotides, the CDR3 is TGTGCCAGCAGCAAGCCCGGACTAGGGGGCTACGAGCAGTACTTC.

CDR3 sequence: CASSLQGPDTQYF. CDR3 in DNA: TGTGCCAGCAGCTTACAGGGGCCCGATACGCAGTATTTT. V gene TRBV5-6 combines with J gene TRBJ2-3; 7 bases line up with TRBD1. The CDR3 runs to 13 residues. Trimming cost V 2 bases and J 6 bases; bases outside gene matches: 3. CDR1 SGHDT and CDR2 YYEEEE come from the germline V gene.

The CDR3 nucleotides are TGTGCCAGCAGCAGGGGTCTGGTTTATGGCTACACCTTC. Translation: CASSRGLVYGYTF. The V call is TRBV7-2, the J call TRBJ1-2; D perhaps matches TRBD1 (5 bases). The CDR3 loop spans 13 amino acids. Between the trimmed V and J ends, which lost 5 bases and 5 bases, there was a span of 12 bases. Germline loops: CDR1 SGHTA, CDR2 FQGNSA.

CDR3 sequence: CASSLPHEGADYEQYF. As DNA, the CDR3 is TGTGCCAGCAGCTTACCCCATGAGGGGGCGGACTACGAGCAGTACTTC. This chain connects TRBV11-2 to TRBJ2-7; 7 bases are a match to TRBD1. From germline, CDR1 is SGHAT and CDR2 FQNNGV. With V trimmed by 2 bases and J by 3 bases, 10 bases remained unmatched. This CDR3 has 16 residues.

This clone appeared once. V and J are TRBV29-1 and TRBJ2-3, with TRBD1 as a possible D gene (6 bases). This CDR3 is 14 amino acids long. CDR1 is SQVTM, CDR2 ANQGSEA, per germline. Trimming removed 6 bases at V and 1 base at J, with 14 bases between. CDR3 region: CSVEHRDGTDTQYF. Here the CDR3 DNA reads TGCAGCGTCGAGCACAGGGACGGCACAGATACGCAGTATTTT.

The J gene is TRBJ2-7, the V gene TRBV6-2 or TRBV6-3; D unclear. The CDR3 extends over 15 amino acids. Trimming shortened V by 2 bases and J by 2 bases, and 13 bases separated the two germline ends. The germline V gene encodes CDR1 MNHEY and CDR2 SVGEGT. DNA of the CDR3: TGTGCCAGCAGTTACAGGCGGAACGGCCCCTACGAGCAGTACTTC. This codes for CASSYRRNGPYEQYF.

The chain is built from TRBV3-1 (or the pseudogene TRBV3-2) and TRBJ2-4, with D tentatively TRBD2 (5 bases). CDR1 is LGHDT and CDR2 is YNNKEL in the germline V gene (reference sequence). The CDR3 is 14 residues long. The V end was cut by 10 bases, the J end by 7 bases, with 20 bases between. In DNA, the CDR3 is TGTGCCATCGACTGCCCGGGAAAGAAGAACATTCAGTACTTC. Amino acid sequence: CAIDCPGKKNIQYF.

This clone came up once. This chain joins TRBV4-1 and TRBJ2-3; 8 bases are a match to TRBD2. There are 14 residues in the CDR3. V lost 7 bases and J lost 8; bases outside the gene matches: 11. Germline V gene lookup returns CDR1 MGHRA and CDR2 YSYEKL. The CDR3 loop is CASTAGVEFATQYF. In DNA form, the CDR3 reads TGCGCCAGCACAGCGGGAGTGGAATTCGCTACGCAGTATTTT.

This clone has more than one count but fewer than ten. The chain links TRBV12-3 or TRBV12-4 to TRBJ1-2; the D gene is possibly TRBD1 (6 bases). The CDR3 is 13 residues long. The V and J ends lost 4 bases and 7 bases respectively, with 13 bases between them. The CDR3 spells CASSYTGRPGYTF. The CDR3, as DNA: TGTGCCAGCAGTTACACAGGGCGACCTGGCTACACCTTC.

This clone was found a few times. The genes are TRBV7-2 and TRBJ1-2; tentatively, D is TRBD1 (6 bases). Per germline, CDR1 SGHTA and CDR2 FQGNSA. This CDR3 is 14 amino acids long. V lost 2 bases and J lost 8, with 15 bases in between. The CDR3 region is CASSLPGTHLGYTF. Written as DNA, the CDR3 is TGTGCCAGCAGCTTACCCGGGACACACTTAGGCTACACCTTC.

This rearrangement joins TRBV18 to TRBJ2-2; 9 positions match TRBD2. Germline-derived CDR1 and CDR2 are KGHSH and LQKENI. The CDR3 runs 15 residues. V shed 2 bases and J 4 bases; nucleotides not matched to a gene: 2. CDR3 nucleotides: TGTGCCAGCTCACCAAGGGGACTAGCCACCGGGGAGCTGTTTTTT. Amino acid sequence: CASSPRGLATGELFF.

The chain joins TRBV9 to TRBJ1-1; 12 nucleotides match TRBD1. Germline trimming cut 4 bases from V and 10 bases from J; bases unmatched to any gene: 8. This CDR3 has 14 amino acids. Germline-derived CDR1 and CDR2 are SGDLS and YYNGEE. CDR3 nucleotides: TGTGCCAGCAGCTCCGAGGGACAGGGGGCGAGAGCTTTCTTT. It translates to CASSSEGQGARAFF. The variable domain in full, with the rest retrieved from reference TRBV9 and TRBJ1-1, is DSGVTQTPKHLITATGQRVTLRCSPRSGDLSVYWYQQSLDQGLQFLIQYYNGEERAKGNILERFSAQQFPDLHSELNLSSLELGDSALYFCASSSEGQGARAFFGQGTRLTVV.

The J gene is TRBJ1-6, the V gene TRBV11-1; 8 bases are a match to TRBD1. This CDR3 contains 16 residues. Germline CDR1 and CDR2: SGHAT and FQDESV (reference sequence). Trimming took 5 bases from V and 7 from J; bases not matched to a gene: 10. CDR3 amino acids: CASSKLGTGINSPLHF. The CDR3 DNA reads TGTGCCAGCAGCAAACTCGGGACAGGAATAAATTCACCCCTCCACTTT.

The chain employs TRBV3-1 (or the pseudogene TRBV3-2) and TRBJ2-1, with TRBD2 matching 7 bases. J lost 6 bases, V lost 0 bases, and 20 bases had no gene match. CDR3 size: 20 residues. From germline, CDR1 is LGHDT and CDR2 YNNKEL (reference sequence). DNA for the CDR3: TGTGCCAGCAGCCAAGATGAGGGAGGGGAGGCCCTCGAGGATGGCAATGAGCAGTTCTTC. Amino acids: CASSQDEGGEALEDGNEQFF.

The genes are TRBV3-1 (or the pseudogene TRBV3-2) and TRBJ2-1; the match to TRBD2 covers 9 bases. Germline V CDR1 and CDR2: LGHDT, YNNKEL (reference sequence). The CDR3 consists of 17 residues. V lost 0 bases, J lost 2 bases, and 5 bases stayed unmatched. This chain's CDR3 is CASSQETKRGAYNEQFF. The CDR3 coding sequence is TGTGCCAGCAGCCAAGAGACTAAGCGGGGGGCCTACAATGAGCAGTTCTTC.

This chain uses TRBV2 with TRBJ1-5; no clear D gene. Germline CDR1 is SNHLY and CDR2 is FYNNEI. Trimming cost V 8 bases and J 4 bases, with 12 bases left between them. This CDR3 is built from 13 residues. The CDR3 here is CASARGGNQPQHF. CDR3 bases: TGTGCCAGCGCCCGAGGAGGAAATCAGCCCCAGCATTTT.